This TCR beta chain came from a study of OX40 agonist ivuxolimab in advanced cancers. Blood samples were obtained at baseline, cycle 4 day 1, and cycle 7 day 1. Sequencing used immunoSEQ multiplex PCR; TCRdb keeps in-frame clones, though not all of them. Of 69,000 or so clones in the sample, about 84% were seen once. The CDR3 runs 17 residues. The V end was cut by 4 bases, the J end by 0 bases, with 19 bases between. The germline V gene encodes CDR1 SGHKS and CDR2 YYEKEE (reference sequence). The chain combines TRBV5-5 with TRBJ1-1, with no clear D. This TCR came from an adult with an advanced solid tumor such as melanoma, head and neck, liver or kidney cancer. The material sequenced was CD4+ or CD8+ T cells sorted from blood, taken in a trial of the OX40 agonist ivuxolimab. CDR3 region: CASSPPQVFALNTEAFF. The CDR3, as DNA: TGTGCCAGCAGCCCACCCCAGGTTTTCGCTCTGAACACTGAAGCTTTCTTT.